These T cell receptor beta chains were read from a single sample in a study of human T cells and chemical hapten exposure. One entry per CDR3 protein, called by TCRdb with MiXCR from the RACE reads. The sample carries 250,000 or so distinct CDR3 sequences, approximately 7.5% recorded once. The sequences come from whole blood, collected in connection with sensitization to the hapten diphenylcyclopropenone (DPC). The receptors shown here come from a man aged 18 to 30 with alopecia areata. Some clones in this sample may be carry-over from other donors' samples. Both conserved end residues are part of each CDR3. Fields, in order: clone size, D gene, J gene, V gene, CDR3 DNA, CDR3 protein. The D gene is left open where the match is weak. Part of the rows lack a size; the others show once, few, many or a class for expanded clones.

>few|.|TRBJ2-1|TRBV2
TGTGCCACCCGGAGTAGTATCTACAATGAGCAGTTCTTC
CATRSSIYNEQFF
>.|.|TRBJ2-3|TRBV28
TGTGCCAGCAGTTTCTTCAGCACAGATACGCAGTATTTT
CASSFFSTDTQYF
>many|.|TRBJ2-1|TRBV4-1
TGCGCCAGCAGCCAAGGGACAAGACCTAATGAGCAGTTCTTC
CASSQGTRPNEQFF
>many|TRBD1|TRBJ2-7|TRBV5-6
TGTGCCAGCAGCTTCCCCGGGACAGGGGTGTACGAGCAGTACTTC
CASSFPGTGVYEQYF
>few|TRBD1|TRBJ1-4|TRBV11-1
TGTGCCAGCAGCGGACAGGGGGCAACTAATGAAAAACTGTTTTTT
CASSGQGATNEKLFF
>.|.|TRBJ1-2|TRBV9
TGTGCCAGCAGACCCCACTTAGGGGCTTTGGGCTACACCTTC
CASRPHLGALGYTF
>many|.|TRBJ1-4|TRBV7-2
TGTGCCAGCAGCTTAGGGTCCTGGCCGAGTAATGAAAAACTGTTTTTT
CASSLGSWPSNEKLFF
>few|TRBD1|TRBJ2-7|TRBV3-1
TGTGCCAGCAGCCGACTTCTGGACAGGGGGTACGAGCAGTACTTC
CASSRLLDRGYEQYF
>many|.|TRBJ1-5|TRBV4-3
TGCGCCAGCAGCCAAGTTCCCCTGAGGACTGGTTGGCCCCAGCATTTT
CASSQVPLRTGWPQHF
>.|TRBD1|TRBJ2-1|TRBV27
TGTGCCAGCTGGACAGGGATGAACTACAATGAGCAGTTCTTC
CASWTGMNYNEQFF
>.|TRBD1|TRBJ2-7|TRBV12-3/TRBV12-4
TGTGCCAGCAGTTTAGGACAGGGGGCCCATTACGAGCAGTACTTC
CASSLGQGAHYEQYF
>.|.|TRBJ1-1|TRBV10-3
TGTGCCATCAGTGATCCCCCAGGGGTGAACACTGAAGCTTTCTTT
CAISDPPGVNTEAFF
>few|TRBD1|TRBJ1-2|TRBV6-6
TGTGCCAGCAGTTACTCAGGGGGCGCGTCTGGCTACACCTTC
CASSYSGGASGYTF
>many|.|TRBJ2-3|TRBV29-1
TGCAGCGTAAGGGGTATTCCACCCGCAGATACGCAGTATTTT
CSVRGIPPADTQYF
>.|.|TRBJ1-4|TRBV29-1
TGCAGCGTTGGTGGGCCCGGAGGTACTAATGAAAAACTGTTTTTT
CSVGGPGGTNEKLFF
>few|.|TRBJ2-7|TRBV9
TGTGCCAGCAGCGTTGATCCCGTAGGGTCGGGAGAGCAGTACTTC
CASSVDPVGSGEQYF
>.|.|TRBJ1-1|TRBV12-3/TRBV12-4
TGTGCCAGCAGTCCCACCCGCACTGAAGCTTTCTTT
CASSPTRTEAFF
>few|.|TRBJ1-4|TRBV5-1
TGCGCCAGCAGCTTGGGCGGGACAATTGATGAAAAACTGTTTTTT
CASSLGGTIDEKLFF
>many|TRBD1|TRBJ1-2|TRBV28
TGTGCCACCAGCCTAATGACAGGGAATGGCTACACCTTC
CATSLMTGNGYTF
>few|TRBD1|TRBJ1-1|TRBV9
TGTGCCAGCAAGAGGGACAGGGGCCCGAACACTGAAGCTTTCTTT
CASKRDRGPNTEAFF
>few|.|TRBJ1-1|TRBV9
TGTGCCAGCAGCGTTAGGACGGAAATGAACACTGAAGCTTTCTTT
CASSVRTEMNTEAFF
>few|.|TRBJ1-6|TRBV12-3/TRBV12-4
TGTGCCAGCAGTCACAGGGAAAAGGGTTCACCCCTCCACTTT
CASSHREKGSPLHF
>few|.|TRBJ2-2|TRBV24-1
TGTGCCACCAGTGAGATGTACACCGGGGAGCTGTTTTTT
CATSEMYTGELFF
>few|.|TRBJ1-2|TRBV28
TGTGCCAGCAGTTTAAGATGGCTGAGAAGTGGCTACACCTTC
CASSLRWLRSGYTF
>.|.|TRBJ2-7|TRBV5-1
TGCGCCAGCAGCTTGGTTATCAGGGGCCGCTACGAGCAGTACTTC
CASSLVIRGRYEQYF
>many|.|TRBJ1-1|TRBV9
TGTGCCAGCAGCGTGGTATCGGACGGAGGCACTGAAGCTTTCTTT
CASSVVSDGGTEAFF
>few|.|TRBJ1-1|TRBV9
TGTGCCAGCGGCAACTTGAACACTGAAGCTTTCTTT
CASGNLNTEAFF
>many|.|TRBJ1-5|TRBV7-2
TGTGCCAGCAGCCGGGCAGCGAATGGTAATCAGCCCCAGCATTTT
CASSRAANGNQPQHF
>many|.|TRBJ2-1|TRBV29-1
TGCAGCGTCCCCGCGCAGGGGCACTTTTTTTACAATGAGCAGTTCTTC
CSVPAQGHFFYNEQFF
>few|TRBD2|TRBJ2-5|TRBV7-3
TGTGCCAGCAGCTTAAATAGCGGGGGGTTACAAGAGACCCAGTACTTC
CASSLNSGGLQETQYF
>few|TRBD2|TRBJ2-7|TRBV7-9
TGTGCCAGCAGCGACGGGGGGGCCGGCTACGAGCAGTACTTC
CASSDGGAGYEQYF
>.|TRBD2|TRBJ2-5|TRBV7-2
TGTGCCAGCAGCTTAGCGGCGGGGGGGCGCAGAGAGACCCAGTACTTC
CASSLAAGGRRETQYF
>.|TRBD1|TRBJ1-1|TRBV20-1
TGCAGTGCTAGAAATACTATAGGACAGGGCCCGAACACTGAAGCTTTCTTT
CSARNTIGQGPNTEAFF
>many|.|TRBJ1-6|TRBV6-5
TGTGCCAGCAGTTACCAGGGTTCGAATTCACCCCTCCACTTT
CASSYQGSNSPLHF
>once|TRBD2|TRBJ2-1|TRBV20-1
TGCAGTGCTGCGGGAGATGCCTTCGGGAATGAGCAGTTCTTC
CSAAGDAFGNEQFF
>many|.|TRBJ1-1|TRBV7-9
TGTGCCAGCAGCTTAGCACTCCAGGGTGATCGTACTGAAGCTTTCTTT
CASSLALQGDRTEAFF
>.|.|TRBJ1-2|TRBV4-3
TGCGCCAGCAGCCCCGGACTGTACGAGGGCTATGGCTACACCTTC
CASSPGLYEGYGYTF
>.|TRBD1|TRBJ1-6|TRBV5-5
TGTGCCAGCAGCATAGGACAGGGGGCGTATTCACCCCTCCACTTT
CASSIGQGAYSPLHF
>.|TRBD1|TRBJ1-6|TRBV10-3
TGTGCCACCGGGACAGGACCTGACACACCCCTCCACTTT
CATGTGPDTPLHF
>.|TRBD1|TRBJ2-3|TRBV7-2
TGTGCCAGCAGCTTCAGGGGGCGCAGCACAGATACGCAGTATTTT
CASSFRGRSTDTQYF
>few|.|TRBJ1-5|TRBV7-9
TGTGCCAGCAGCTTACTCAGGCAGCCCCAGCATTTT
CASSLLRQPQHF
>.|.|TRBJ1-1|TRBV9
TGTGCCAGCAGCGTAGGAGGGGGGATGAACACTGAAGCTTTCTTT
CASSVGGGMNTEAFF
>few|TRBD1|TRBJ2-7|TRBV20-1
TGCAGTGCCCCCGGGACAGGGTCCTACGAGCAGTACTTC
CSAPGTGSYEQYF
>few|.|TRBJ1-5|TRBV20-1
TGCAGTGCTAGAGGAGGTGATCAGCCCCAGCATTTT
CSARGGDQPQHF
>.|.|TRBJ1-1|TRBV11-1
TGTGCCAGCAGCCAGGGAGGGGCGGGCACTGAAGCTTTCTTT
CASSQGGAGTEAFF
>.|.|TRBJ1-5|TRBV18
TGTGCCAGCTCACCGGAAGTAACTAGCAATCAGCCCCAGCATTTT
CASSPEVTSNQPQHF
>few|.|TRBJ2-5|TRBV5-1
TGCGCCAGCAGCAAACAAGAGACCCAGTACTTC
CASSKQETQYF
>.|.|TRBJ1-5|TRBV6-2/TRBV6-3
TGTGCCAGCAACCCTCTGCAGAGCAATCAGCCCCAGCATTTT
CASNPLQSNQPQHF
>.|.|TRBJ2-5|TRBV29-1
TGCAGCGTTGAAAGGGTGGTTGGGACCCAGTACTTC
CSVERVVGTQYF
>few|.|TRBJ1-5|TRBV4-1
TGCGCCAGCAGCCAAGTAGCGGCACAGCCCCAGCATTTT
CASSQVAAQPQHF
>few|.|TRBJ2-1|TRBV20-1
TGCAGTGCTAGAGATTCCACCGCCTACAATGAGCAGTTCTTC
CSARDSTAYNEQFF
>.|TRBD1|TRBJ2-3|TRBV7-2
TGTGCCAGCAGCTTAGATTCAGACAGGGCAGATACGCAGTATTTT
CASSLDSDRADTQYF
>.|TRBD1|TRBJ2-3|TRBV4-2
TGTGCCAGCAGCCAGAGACAGGGTTTGACAGATACGCAGTATTTT
CASSQRQGLTDTQYF
>.|.|TRBJ2-4|TRBV6-5
TGTGCCAGCAGTTACTCGGGCCCGGGGGGCCGGGGGAACATTCAGTACTTC
CASSYSGPGGRGNIQYF
>.|TRBD1|TRBJ1-6|TRBV12-3/TRBV12-4
TGTGCCAGCAGCCAGGGGGACAGGTATAATTCACCCCTCCACTTT
CASSQGDRYNSPLHF